Following are 4 T cell receptor beta chains from one sample sequenced in a study of T-cell reconstitution after alpha-beta-depleted transplantation in children. Unique molecular identifiers were built into the TCRbeta library. One entry per CDR3 protein, called by TCRdb with MiXCR from the PCR reads. The sample includes approximately 350,000 distinct CDR3 sequences, 9% to 12% of them seen just once. Sequencing was performed on PBMCs from the stem cell graft donor, taken from the stem cell graft. The receptors originated from a human donor who donated a stem cell graft to a child with acute lymphoblastic leukemia.

This rearrangement joins TRBV20-1 to TRBJ2-7; no clear D. The V gene's germline CDR1 is DFQATT and CDR2 SNEGSKA (reference sequence). Trimming shortened V by 6 bases and J by 2 bases, and 8 bases separated the two germline ends. CDR3 size: 11 residues. CDR3 sequence: CSAPFAYEQYF. The CDR3 DNA is TGCAGTGCCCCCTTCGCCTACGAGCAGTACTTC.

The chain recombines TRBV20-1 with TRBJ1-5; 8 bases are shared with TRBD1. The trim removed 4 bases at V and 6 bases at J, leaving 5 bases unmatched. The CDR3 has 13 residues. Germline-derived CDR1 and CDR2 are DFQATT and SNEGSKA (reference sequence). CDR3 sequence: CSAKTGVAQPQHF. The CDR3 DNA reads as TGCAGTGCTAAGACAGGGGTGGCTCAGCCCCAGCATTTT.

There are a few counts of this clonotype. The chain joins TRBV29-1 to TRBJ2-2; 9 bases line up with TRBD1. The germline V gene has CDR1 SQVTM and CDR2 ANQGSEA. This CDR3 is 14 amino acids long. J gave up 5 bases and V 7 bases, and 8 bases lay outside the gene matches. The CDR3 loop is CSGLGTGRTGELFF. CDR3 bases: TGCAGCGGCCTCGGGACAGGGCGGACCGGGGAGCTGTTTTTT.

This clonotype has a count of ten or more. CDR3 in amino acids: CASSFGTGSTEAFF. The CDR3 coding sequence is TGTGCCAGCAGCTTTGGGACAGGGAGCACTGAAGCTTTCTTT. The rearrangement joins TRBV7-3 to TRBJ1-1; 9 bases align to TRBD1. Germline V CDR1 and CDR2: SGHTA, FQGTGA. The CDR3 runs 14 residues. With V trimmed by 3 bases and J by 4 bases, 3 bases remained unmatched.